The source of this T cell receptor (beta chain) is a study of shared clonotypes between healthy human individuals (dated by TCRdb to about 2020). About the investigation overall: Three men and two women, aged 18 to 49 years, made up the cohort. For each donor, CD4 naive and CD4 memory were each run on three plates, CD8 naive on two plates, and CD8 memory on one plate. To estimate repertoire size and how much clonotype sharing occurs between individuals, the study deeply sequenced the blood TCR repertoires of roughly 5 healthy adults. To increase sequencing depth and limit assay-specific biases, TCR repertoire library preparation and sequencing were carried out by different laboratories using diverse techniques. Leukapheresis yielded between about 0.8 and 9.5 billion PBMCs per donor.

The full study reports these points: When several donors were compared, the shared fraction of clonotypes was around 5.1% for naive CD4, roughly 3.3% for naive CD8, roughly 2.3% for memory CD4, and 0.4% for memory CD8. Because the study included only a small number of donors, the genetic and exposure-history diversity represented was limited. Even with the large sequencing depth, rarefaction of the sorted-subset datasets indicated that sequencing was incomplete. Naive subsets generally had larger estimated clonotype richness than memory subsets did. Pairwise subsampling indicated that sequencing depth was expected to affect the degree of clonotype sharing among donors. Higher generation probabilities were observed for clonotypes shared by all four sorted-subset donors than for non-shared clonotypes. Sampling was restricted to blood, and TCR repertoires in tissues likely differ from the TCR repertoires found in blood.

Inclusive of the bounding cysteine and phenylalanine, the CDR3 is 14 residues long. Only the CDR3 DNA stays, 42 bases, in frame from base 1. In the germline V gene, CDR1 corresponds to SGHRS and CDR2 to YFSETQ. Trimming takes 1 base from V and 4 bases from J, and the germline ends sit 11 bases apart. Healthy HIV-negative adults with no recently reported acute infections or vaccinations were included as donors. All donors were Caucasian adults living in Nashville, Tennessee, USA. CD4+ T cells were enriched by magnetic negative selection, after which naive cells were positively selected on CD45RA and the negative fraction was taken as the memory subset. After blood collection by leukapheresis, PBMCs were isolated using Ficoll-Histopaque density gradient centrifugation and then cryopreserved in the vapor phase of liquid nitrogen. Analytical flow cytometry was used to check the purity and quantity of every magnetically sorted T cell population. Genomic DNA was isolated from every sorted fraction and measured by UV absorbance on a Nanodrop 2000c.

Using the deep immunoSEQ assay, TCR CDR3 regions were amplified from genomic DNA by multiplex PCR. For each cell subset, the extracted genomic DNA was distributed evenly across all wells of several immunoSEQ 96-well plates, and each plate served as one replicate. For sorted subsets, 200 to 250 ng of genomic DNA, equivalent to 30,000 or so T cell genomes, went into each replicate PCR. Purified libraries were measured with a Qubit 3.0 fluorometer, size-checked on a Bioanalyzer 2100, and measured again with the KAPA Library Quantification kit. Each immunoSEQ 96-well plate was sequenced on its own single-read 150-cycle Illumina NextSeq 550 flow cell. As for the original processing: Because the immunoSEQ output held only junctional sequences and lacked quality scores, the filtering could not match the filtering applied to full-length reads. To assign V/J genes and CDR3, sequences were annotated against IMGT germline references using PyIR, a Python wrapper for IgBLAST v1.9. Reads were filtered out if the reads had weak V/J assignments (E-value above 1e-6), no CDR3, stop codons, out-of-frame junctions, or ambiguous translated residues. V3J clonotypes were defined as sequences sharing the same inferred V gene, J gene, and CDR3 amino acid sequence. Percentage overlap between repertoires was calculated by dividing the number of shared unique clonotypes by the size of the smaller repertoire. RTK rarefaction, the Chao1 estimator, and Recon v2.1 estimates of unobserved clonotypes were used to assess repertoire richness. For all TCRbeta clonotypes obtained by the gDNA method from a few donors, generation probabilities were computed with OLGA. TCRdb re-hosts the immuneACCESS table, in-frame sequences only. Its copies lack some clones; in the studies checked, an unresolved V gene accounts for under half of them, and the cause for the rest is not known. V, J and clone size reflect that table, while D and trimming were determined from the DNA. The sample table shows a few million clones, and 80% to 95% are seen once. The biggest ten clones account for 0.39% of the sample.

Comment on this clone: The antigen this receptor binds is unknown. Per-base quality was not reported, and no clone a single base away is much larger than it.

This TCR was recovered from a man between 18 and 29 years old in good health. Some clones in this sample may be carry-over from other donors' samples. The chain is made from TRBV5-1 and TRBJ1-2; a tentative D match to TRBD1 spans 5 bases. The sequencing sample was made of naive CD4+ T cells from PBMCs. Explained via the paper, the cell subset or site label denotes: CD45RA+ positively selected. The CDR3 region has the sequence CASSLYQGGYGYTF. In nucleotide form, the sequence is TGCGCCAGCAGCTTGTATCAGGGTGGCTATGGCTACACCTTC. The reference TRBV5-1 and TRBJ1-2 proteins fill in what lies around the CDR3, so the full variable domain reads KAGVTQTPRYLIKTRGQQVTLSCSPISGHRSVSWYQQTPGQGLQFLFEYFSETQRNKGNFPGRFSGRQFSNSRSEMNVSTLELGDSALYLCASSLYQGGYGYTFGSGTRLTVV.